The subject of this entry is one TCR beta chain. The antigen remains unidentified. The investigators amplified TCR beta CDR3 regions from RNA transcripts. Initially, a first-round RT-PCR of the TCR CDR3 employed the HTBI primer set. MiXCR, run by TCRdb on the multiplex PCR reads, gives a single entry per CDR3 protein. The data show hundreds of thousands of distinct CDR3 sequences, with less than 45% seen just once and about 7.2% held by the top ten. These data are taken from a study of T cells in Graves' hyperthyroidism and ophthalmopathy. Those patients with uncontrolled infection, other autoimmune disease, pregnancy or lactation were excluded. CDR3 length: 16 amino acids. Germline V gene data show CDR1 as SNHLY and CDR2 as FYNNEI. V was cut by 5 bases and J by 0 bases, with 11 bases left in between. Study-wide results and limits: Ophthalmopathy could be told apart from stable hyperthyroidism with a 13 V-J model. The model identified upcoming ophthalmopathy a median about six months ahead of onset. Among thyroid clonotypes expanded above 0.001, most also appeared in blood.

The J gene is TRBJ2-6, the V gene TRBV2; a weak D match, TRBD1 (5 bases). The sample was peripheral blood or thyroid tissue (not recorded which). The sequence was obtained from an adult man with Graves' disease, either hyperthyroidism or ophthalmopathy (not recorded which). The CDR3 DNA sequence: TGTGCCAGCAGTTACCTGCAGGGCTCTGGGGCCAACGTCCTGACTTTC. Protein sequence: CASSYLQGSGANVLTF.